The entry below gives a single TCR beta chain sequence along with its context. The antigen is unknown. The data are from a study of cytomegalovirus exposure and HLA in healthy donors. PCR was performed using 60 Vbeta and 13 Jbeta primers. This table comes from immunoSEQ multiplex PCR, and its TCRdb copy is limited to in-frame clones, with some not included. Among approximately 190,000 clones listed, around 86% were seen once. Regarding the study as a whole: CMV serostatus was the sole immune exposure information available. Reports indicate that TCR beta sequences accurately predicted the HLA-A and HLA-B alleles of most subjects. Using the classifier, cytomegalovirus status was reportedly diagnosed with high specificity and sensitivity. An analysis done earlier found most TCR beta V segments productive about 87% or about 30% of the time.

After removal of 4 bases from V and 8 bases from J, the junction contained 3 bases not matched to a gene. The CDR3 sequence is 12 residues long. The germline gives CDR1 SGHTA, CDR2 FQGNSA. The chain uses TRBV7-2 and TRBJ2-3; 7 nucleotides line up with TRBD2. The specimen was PBMCs. The clonotype originates from a woman in her 50s in good health and CMV-seropositive. CDR3 loop: CASSSPGGTQYF. The CDR3 DNA sequence: TGTGCCAGCAGCTCGCCGGGGGGTACGCAGTATTTT.